This section outlines one TCR beta chain sequence together with its context. Its target is not known. The CDR3 has 14 amino acids. Trimming cost V 4 bases and J 5 bases, with 17 bases left between them. Germline V gene sequence: CDR1 DFQATT, CDR2 SNEGSKA (reference sequence). This entry is derived from a study of T-cell memory formation after mild COVID-19. General study findings and limits: The study found contracting CD4+ clones mainly in CM and EM and contracting CD8+ clones in EMRA. A subset of responding clones appeared in pre-infection memory, suggesting cross-reactive memory joined.

TCR alpha and TCR beta cDNA libraries carrying sample barcodes and UMIs were produced by 5'RACE using constant-segment primers. From the 5' RACE reads, TCRdb called clonotypes with MiXCR, one entry per CDR3 protein. This table holds around 210,000 distinct CDR3 sequences, 9% to 10% found once. Sequenced material: PBMCs or a T cell subset sorted from them (not recorded which). This receptor was taken from a man between 18 and 35 years old who had mild COVID-19 (a few samples of this study predate the infection). Cell type and time point are not known. V is TRBV20-1 and J is TRBJ2-5; maybe TRBD1 (5 bases). Here the CDR3 DNA reads TGCAGTGCTATTCAACTCAGGGTTCAGGAGACCCAGTACTTC. As protein: CSAIQLRVQETQYF.